The sequence of this T cell receptor (beta chain) was determined in a study of radiotherapy plus CTLA-4 blockade in lung cancer. Study information: For approximately 17% of patients, objective responses occurred, and 30% to 35% had disease control. Whole-study findings and limits: Radiotherapy plus ipilimumab was followed by expansion in blood of tumor-derived TCR clones. How blood T cell clones changed early, along with interferon-beta, reportedly forecast response best.

With V trimmed by 6 bases and J by 2 bases, 9 bases remained unmatched. The CDR3 totals 15 residues. Looked up from germline, CDR1 is SQVTM and CDR2 is ANQGSEA. Some clones are missing from TCRdb's copy, which holds only in-frame ones; the method was immunoSEQ multiplex PCR. The table lists tens of thousands of clones, approximately 79% of them singletons. Details on this clone: No antigen is known for it.

The TCR comes from a human donor with non-small cell lung cancer who had a complete response to radiotherapy plus ipilimumab. The material was peripheral blood, obtained from a patient treated with radiotherapy plus ipilimumab. The V and J genes are TRBV29-1 and TRBJ2-3; 9 nucleotides agree with TRBD2. The DNA for the CDR3 is TGCAGCGTGGCCCGGACTAGCGACTACACAGATACGCAGTATTTT. Protein sequence: CSVARTSDYTDTQYF.